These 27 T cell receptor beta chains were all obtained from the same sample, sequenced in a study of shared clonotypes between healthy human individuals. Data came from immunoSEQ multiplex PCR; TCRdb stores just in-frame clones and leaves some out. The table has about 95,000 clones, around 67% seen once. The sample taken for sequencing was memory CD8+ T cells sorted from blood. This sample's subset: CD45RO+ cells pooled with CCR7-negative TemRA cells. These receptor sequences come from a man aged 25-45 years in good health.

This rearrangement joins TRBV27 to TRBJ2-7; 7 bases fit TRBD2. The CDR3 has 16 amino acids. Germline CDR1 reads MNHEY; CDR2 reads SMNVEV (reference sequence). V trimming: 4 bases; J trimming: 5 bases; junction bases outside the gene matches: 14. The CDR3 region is CASSSRPTGLVHEQYF. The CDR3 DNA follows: TGTGCCAGCAGTTCCAGACCAACCGGACTAGTCCACGAGCAGTACTTC.

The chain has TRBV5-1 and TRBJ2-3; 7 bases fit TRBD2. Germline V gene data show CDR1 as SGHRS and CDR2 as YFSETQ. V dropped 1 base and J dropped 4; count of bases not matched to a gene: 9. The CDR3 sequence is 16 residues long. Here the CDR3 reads CASSLRGGGVADTQYF. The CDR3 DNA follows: TGCGCCAGCAGCTTGCGGGGCGGGGGAGTTGCAGATACGCAGTATTTT.

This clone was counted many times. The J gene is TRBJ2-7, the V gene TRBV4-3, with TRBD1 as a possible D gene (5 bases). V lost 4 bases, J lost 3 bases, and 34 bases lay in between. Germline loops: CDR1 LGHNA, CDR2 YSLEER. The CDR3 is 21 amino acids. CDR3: CASSPKVTVDTAFIRDYEQYF. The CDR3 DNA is TGCGCCAGCAGCCCGAAAGTTACGGTGGACACGGCATTCATTAGGGACTACGAGCAGTACTTC.

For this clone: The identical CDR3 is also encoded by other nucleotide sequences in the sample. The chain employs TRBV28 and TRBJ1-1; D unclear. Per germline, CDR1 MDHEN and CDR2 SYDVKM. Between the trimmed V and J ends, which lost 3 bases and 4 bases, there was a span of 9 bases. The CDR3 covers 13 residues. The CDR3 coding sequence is TGTGCCAGCAGTTTCTCAGCGGGCACTGAAGCTTTCTTT. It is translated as CASSFSAGTEAFF. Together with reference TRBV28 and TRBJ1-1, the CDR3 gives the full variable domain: DVKVTQSSRYLVKRTGEKVFLECVQDMDHENMFWYRQDPGLGLRLIYFSYDVKMKEKGDIPEGYSVSREKKERFSLILESASTNQTSMYLCASSFSAGTEAFFGQGTRLTVV.

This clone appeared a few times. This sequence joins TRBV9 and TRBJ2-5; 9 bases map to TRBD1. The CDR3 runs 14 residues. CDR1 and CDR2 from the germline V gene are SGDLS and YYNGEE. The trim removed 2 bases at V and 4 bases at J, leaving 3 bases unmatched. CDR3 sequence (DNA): TGTGCCAGCAGCGTTACAGGGGGCGGAGAGACCCAGTACTTC. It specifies CASSVTGGGETQYF.

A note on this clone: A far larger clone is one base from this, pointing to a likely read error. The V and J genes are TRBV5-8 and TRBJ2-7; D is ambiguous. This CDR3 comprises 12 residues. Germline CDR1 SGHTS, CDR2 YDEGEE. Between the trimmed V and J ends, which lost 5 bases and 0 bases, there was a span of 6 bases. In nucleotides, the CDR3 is TGTGCCAGCAGTTATAACTCCTACGAGCAGTACTTC. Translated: CASSYNSYEQYF.

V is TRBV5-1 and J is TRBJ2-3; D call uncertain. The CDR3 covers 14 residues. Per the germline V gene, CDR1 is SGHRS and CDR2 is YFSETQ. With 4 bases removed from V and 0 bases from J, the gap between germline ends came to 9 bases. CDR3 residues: CASSPRGSTDTQYF. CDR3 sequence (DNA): TGCGCCAGCAGCCCGCGTGGTAGCACAGATACGCAGTATTTT. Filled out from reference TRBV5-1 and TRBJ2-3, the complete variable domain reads KAGVTQTPRYLIKTRGQQVTLSCSPISGHRSVSWYQQTPGQGLQFLFEYFSETQRNKGNFPGRFSGRQFSNSRSEMNVSTLELGDSALYLCASSPRGSTDTQYFGPGTRLTVL.

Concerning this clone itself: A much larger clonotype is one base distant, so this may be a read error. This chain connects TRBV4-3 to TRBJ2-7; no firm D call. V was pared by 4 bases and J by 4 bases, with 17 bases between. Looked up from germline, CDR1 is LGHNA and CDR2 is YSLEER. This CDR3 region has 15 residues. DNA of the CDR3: TGCGCCAGCAGCCCCCCGGGCGGTTCCAGTTACGAGCAGTACTTC. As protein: CASSPPGGSSYEQYF.

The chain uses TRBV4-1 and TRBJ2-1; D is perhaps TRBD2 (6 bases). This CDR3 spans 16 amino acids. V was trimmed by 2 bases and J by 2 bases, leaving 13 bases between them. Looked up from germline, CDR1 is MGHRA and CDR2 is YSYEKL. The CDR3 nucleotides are TGCGCCAGCAGCCAATCTCCTAGCGCAACCTACAATGAGCAGTTCTTC. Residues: CASSQSPSATYNEQFF.

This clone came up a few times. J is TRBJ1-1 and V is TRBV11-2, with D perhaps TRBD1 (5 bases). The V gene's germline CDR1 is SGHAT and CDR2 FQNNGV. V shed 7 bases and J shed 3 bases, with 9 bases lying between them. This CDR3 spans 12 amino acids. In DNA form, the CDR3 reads TGTGCCAGCATGGGGGAGTACACTGAAGCTTTCTTT. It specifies CASMGEYTEAFF.

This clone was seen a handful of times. CDR3 in amino acids: CASSRAGGNTGELFF. Here the CDR3 DNA reads TGTGCCAGCAGCCGAGCGGGAGGTAATACCGGGGAGCTGTTTTTT. The chain is built from TRBV27 and TRBJ2-2; 9 bases fit TRBD2. The germline gives CDR1 MNHEY, CDR2 SMNVEV (reference sequence). V dropped 6 bases and J dropped 5; count of bases not matched to a gene: 7. The CDR3 length is 15 residues.

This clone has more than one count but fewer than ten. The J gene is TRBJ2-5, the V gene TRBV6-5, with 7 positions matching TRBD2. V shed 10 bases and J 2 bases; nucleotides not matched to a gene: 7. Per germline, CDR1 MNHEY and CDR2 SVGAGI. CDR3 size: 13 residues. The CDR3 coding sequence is TGTGCCACCTGGGCGGGAGAACAAGAGACCCAGTACTTC. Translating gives CATWAGEQETQYF.

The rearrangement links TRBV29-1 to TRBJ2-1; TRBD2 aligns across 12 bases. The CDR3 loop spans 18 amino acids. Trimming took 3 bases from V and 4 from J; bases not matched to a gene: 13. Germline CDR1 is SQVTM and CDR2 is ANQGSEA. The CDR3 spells CSVDGVGGGLAGYNEQFF. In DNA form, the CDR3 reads TGCAGCGTTGATGGGGTAGGGGGAGGACTAGCGGGATACAATGAGCAGTTCTTC.

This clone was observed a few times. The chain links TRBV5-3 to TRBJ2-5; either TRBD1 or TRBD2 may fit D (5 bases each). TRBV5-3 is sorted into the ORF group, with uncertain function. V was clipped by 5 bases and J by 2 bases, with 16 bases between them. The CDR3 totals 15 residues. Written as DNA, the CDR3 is TGTGCCAGAAGTCCCACCGGGACCCGACAAGAGACCCAGTACTTC. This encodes CARSPTGTRQETQYF.

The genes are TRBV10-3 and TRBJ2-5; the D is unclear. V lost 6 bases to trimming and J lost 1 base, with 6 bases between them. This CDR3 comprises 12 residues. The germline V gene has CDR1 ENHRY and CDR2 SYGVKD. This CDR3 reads CAIRESQETQYF. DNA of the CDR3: TGTGCCATCAGAGAGAGCCAAGAGACCCAGTACTTC.

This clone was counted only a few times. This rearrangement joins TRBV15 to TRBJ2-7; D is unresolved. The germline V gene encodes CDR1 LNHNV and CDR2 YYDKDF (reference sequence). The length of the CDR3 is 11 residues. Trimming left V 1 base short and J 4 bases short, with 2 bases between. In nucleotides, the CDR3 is TGTGCCACCAGCAGAGGGTACGAGCAGTACTTC. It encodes CATSRGYEQYF. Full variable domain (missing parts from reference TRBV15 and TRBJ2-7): DAMVIQNPRYQVTQFGKPVTLSCSQTLNHNVMYWYQQKSSQAPKLLFHYYDKDFNNEADTPDNFQSRRPNTSFCFLDIRSPGLGDTAMYLCATSRGYEQYFGPGTRLTVT.

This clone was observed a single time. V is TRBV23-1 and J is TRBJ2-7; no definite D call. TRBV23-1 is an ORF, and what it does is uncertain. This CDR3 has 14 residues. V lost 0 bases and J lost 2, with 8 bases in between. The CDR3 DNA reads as TGCGCCAGCAGTCAATCTGTCTGCCCCTACGAGCAGTACTTC. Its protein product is CASSQSVCPYEQYF.

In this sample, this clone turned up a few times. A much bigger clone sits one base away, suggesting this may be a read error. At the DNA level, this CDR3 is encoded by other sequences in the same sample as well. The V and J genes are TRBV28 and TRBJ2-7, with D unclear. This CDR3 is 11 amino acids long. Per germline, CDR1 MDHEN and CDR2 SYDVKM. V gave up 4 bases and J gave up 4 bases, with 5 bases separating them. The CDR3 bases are TGTGCCAGCAGTTCAGTATACGAGCAGTACTTC. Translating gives CASSSVYEQYF.

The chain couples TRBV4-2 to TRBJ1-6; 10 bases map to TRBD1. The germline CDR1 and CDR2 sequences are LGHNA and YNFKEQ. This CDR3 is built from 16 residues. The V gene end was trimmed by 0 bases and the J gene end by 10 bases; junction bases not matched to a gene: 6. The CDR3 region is CASSQDEGTGESPLHF. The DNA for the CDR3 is TGTGCCAGCAGCCAAGATGAGGGGACAGGGGAGTCACCCCTCCACTTT.

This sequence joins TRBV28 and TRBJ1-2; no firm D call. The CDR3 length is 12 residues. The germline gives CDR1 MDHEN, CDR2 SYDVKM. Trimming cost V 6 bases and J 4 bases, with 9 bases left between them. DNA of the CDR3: TGTGCCAGCAGGAACCTTGGCTATGGCTACACCTTC. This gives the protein CASRNLGYGYTF.

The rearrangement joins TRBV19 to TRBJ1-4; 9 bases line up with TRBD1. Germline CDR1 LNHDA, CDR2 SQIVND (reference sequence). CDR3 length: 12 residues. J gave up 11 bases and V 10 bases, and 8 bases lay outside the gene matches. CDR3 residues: CATSPGTGKLFF. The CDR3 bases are TGTGCCACCAGTCCCGGGACAGGGAAACTGTTTTTT.

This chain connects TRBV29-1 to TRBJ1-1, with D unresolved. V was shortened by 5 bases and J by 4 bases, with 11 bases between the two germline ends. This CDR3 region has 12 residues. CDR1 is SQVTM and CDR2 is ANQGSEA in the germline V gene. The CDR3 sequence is CSVLWMGTEAFF. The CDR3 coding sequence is TGCAGCGTTCTCTGGATGGGCACTGAAGCTTTCTTT.

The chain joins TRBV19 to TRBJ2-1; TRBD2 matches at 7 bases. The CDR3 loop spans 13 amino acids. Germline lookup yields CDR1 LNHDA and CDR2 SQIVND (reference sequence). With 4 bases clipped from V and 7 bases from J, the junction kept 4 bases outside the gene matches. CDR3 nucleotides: TGTGCCAGTAGTAATAGCGGGTGGAATGAGCAGTTCTTC. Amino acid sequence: CASSNSGWNEQFF.

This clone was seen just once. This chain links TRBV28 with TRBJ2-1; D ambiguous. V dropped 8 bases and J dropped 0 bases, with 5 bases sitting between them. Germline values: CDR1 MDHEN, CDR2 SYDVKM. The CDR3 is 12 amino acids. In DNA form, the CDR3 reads TGTGCCAGCGGACCCTCCTACAATGAGCAGTTCTTC. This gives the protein CASGPSYNEQFF.

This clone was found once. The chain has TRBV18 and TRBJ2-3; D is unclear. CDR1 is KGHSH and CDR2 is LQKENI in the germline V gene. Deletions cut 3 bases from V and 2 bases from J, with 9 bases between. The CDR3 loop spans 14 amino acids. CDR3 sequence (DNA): TGTGCCAGCTCACCGGGAACTACCACAGATACGCAGTATTTT. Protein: CASSPGTTTDTQYF.

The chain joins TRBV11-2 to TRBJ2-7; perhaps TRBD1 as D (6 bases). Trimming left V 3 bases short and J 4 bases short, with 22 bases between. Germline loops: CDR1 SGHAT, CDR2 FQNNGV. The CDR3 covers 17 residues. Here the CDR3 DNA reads TGTGCCAGCAGCTTGTGGACCGGGACAAACATTCGGTACGAGCAGTACTTC. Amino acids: CASSLWTGTNIRYEQYF. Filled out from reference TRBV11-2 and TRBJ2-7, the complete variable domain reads EAGVAQSPRYKIIEKRQSVAFWCNPISGHATLYWYQQILGQGPKLLIQFQNNGVVDDSQLPKDRFSAERLKGVDSTLKIQPAKLEDSAVYLCASSLWTGTNIRYEQYFGPGTRLTVT.

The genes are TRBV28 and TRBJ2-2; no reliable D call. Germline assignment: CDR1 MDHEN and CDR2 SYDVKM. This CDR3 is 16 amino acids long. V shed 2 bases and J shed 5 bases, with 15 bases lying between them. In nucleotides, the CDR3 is TGTGCCAGCAGTTTACCCCGTCCCCTGGGGACCGGGGAGCTGTTTTTT. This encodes CASSLPRPLGTGELFF.